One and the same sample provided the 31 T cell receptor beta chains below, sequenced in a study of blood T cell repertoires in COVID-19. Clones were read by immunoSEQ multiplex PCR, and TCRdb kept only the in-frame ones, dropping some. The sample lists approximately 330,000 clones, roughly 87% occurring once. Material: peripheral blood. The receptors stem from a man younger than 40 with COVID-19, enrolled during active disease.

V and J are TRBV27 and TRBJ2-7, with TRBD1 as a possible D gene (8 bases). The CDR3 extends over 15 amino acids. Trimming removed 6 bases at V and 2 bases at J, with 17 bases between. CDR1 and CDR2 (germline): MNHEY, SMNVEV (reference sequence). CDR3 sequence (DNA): TGTGCCAGCAGCCCAGGGGGCGGGGGAACCTACGAGCAGTACTTC. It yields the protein CASSPGGGGTYEQYF.

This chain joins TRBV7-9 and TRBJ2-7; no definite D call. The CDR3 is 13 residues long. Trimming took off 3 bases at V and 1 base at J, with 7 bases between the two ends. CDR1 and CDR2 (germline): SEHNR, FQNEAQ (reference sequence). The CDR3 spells CASSLKESYEQYF. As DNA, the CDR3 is TGTGCCAGCAGCTTGAAGGAGTCCTACGAGCAGTACTTC.

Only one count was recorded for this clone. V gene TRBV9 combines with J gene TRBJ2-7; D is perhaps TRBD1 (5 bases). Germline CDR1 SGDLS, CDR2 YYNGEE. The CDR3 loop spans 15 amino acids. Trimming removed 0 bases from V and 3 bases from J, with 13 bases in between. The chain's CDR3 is CASSVDLTAYYEQYF. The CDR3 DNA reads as TGTGCCAGCAGCGTAGATTTGACAGCCTACTACGAGCAGTACTTC. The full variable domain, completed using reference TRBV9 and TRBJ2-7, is DSGVTQTPKHLITATGQRVTLRCSPRSGDLSVYWYQQSLDQGLQFLIQYYNGEERAKGNILERFSAQQFPDLHSELNLSSLELGDSALYFCASSVDLTAYYEQYFGPGTRLTVT.

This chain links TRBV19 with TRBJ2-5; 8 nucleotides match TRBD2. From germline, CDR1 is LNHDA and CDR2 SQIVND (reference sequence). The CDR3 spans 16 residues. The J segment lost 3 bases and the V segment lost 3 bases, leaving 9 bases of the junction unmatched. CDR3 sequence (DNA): TGTGCCAGTAGTATGAGAACTAGCGGTAGAAAAGAGACCCAGTACTTC. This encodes CASSMRTSGRKETQYF.

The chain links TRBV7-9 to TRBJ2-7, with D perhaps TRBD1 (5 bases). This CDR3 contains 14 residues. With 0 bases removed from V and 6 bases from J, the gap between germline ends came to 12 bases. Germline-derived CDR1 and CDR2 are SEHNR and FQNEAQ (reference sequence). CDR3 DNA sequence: TGTGCCAGCAGCTTAGCCGGGCAGGGAAGCGAGCAGTACTTC. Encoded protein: CASSLAGQGSEQYF.

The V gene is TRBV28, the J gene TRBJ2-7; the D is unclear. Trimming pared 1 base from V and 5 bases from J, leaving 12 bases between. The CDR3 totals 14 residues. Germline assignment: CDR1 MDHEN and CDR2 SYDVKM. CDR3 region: CASSLYEVRDEQYF. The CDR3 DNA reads TGTGCCAGCAGTTTATATGAGGTTCGGGACGAGCAGTACTTC.

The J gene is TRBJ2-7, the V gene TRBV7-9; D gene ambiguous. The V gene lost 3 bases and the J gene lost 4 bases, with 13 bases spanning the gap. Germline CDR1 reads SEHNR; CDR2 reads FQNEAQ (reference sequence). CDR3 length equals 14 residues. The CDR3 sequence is CASSFEGGRYEQYF. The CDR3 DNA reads TGTGCCAGCAGCTTCGAAGGCGGCCGTTACGAGCAGTACTTC.

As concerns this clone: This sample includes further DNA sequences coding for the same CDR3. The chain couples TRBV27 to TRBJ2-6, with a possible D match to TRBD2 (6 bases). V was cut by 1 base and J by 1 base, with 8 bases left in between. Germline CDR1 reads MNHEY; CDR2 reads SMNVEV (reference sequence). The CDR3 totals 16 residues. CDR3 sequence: CASSLLAGSGANVLTF. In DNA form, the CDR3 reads TGTGCCAGCAGTTTATTGGCGGGGTCTGGGGCCAACGTCCTGACTTTC.

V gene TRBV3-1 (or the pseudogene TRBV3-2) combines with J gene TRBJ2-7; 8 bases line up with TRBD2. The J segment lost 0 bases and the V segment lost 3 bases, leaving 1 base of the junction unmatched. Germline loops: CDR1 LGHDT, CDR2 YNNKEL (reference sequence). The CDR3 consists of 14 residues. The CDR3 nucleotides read TGTGCCAGCAGCCACGGGGGGGACTCCTACGAGCAGTACTTC. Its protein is CASSHGGDSYEQYF.

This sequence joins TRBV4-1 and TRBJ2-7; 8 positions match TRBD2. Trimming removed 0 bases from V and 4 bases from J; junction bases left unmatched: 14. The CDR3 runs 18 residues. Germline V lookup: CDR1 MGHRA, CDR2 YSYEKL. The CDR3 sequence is CASSQDWLAGQPLYEQYF. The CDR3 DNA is TGCGCCAGCAGCCAAGATTGGCTAGCGGGCCAACCTTTGTACGAGCAGTACTTC.

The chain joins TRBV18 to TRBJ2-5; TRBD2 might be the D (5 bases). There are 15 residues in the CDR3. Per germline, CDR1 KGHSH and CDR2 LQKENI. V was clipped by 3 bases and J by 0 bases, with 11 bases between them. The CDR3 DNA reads TGTGCCAGCTCACCGTATGGGGAGTACCAAGAGACCCAGTACTTC. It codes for CASSPYGEYQETQYF.

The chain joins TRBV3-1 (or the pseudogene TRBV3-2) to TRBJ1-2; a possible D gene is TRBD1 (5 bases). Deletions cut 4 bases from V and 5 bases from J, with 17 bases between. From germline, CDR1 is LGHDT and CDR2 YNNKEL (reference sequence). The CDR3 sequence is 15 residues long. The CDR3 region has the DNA TGTGCCAGCAGCCCCCCTTGGGGAGGGGATTATGGCTACACCTTC. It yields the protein CASSPPWGGDYGYTF.

Here the CDR3 DNA reads TGTGCCAGCAGTTACTGGGGGGTAGGCGGCTACACCTTC. Its translation: CASSYWGVGGYTF. The rearrangement uses TRBV6-2 or TRBV6-3 and TRBJ1-2; D perhaps matches TRBD1 (5 bases). Germline lookup yields CDR1 MNHEY and CDR2 SVGEGT. With 1 base removed from V and 8 bases from J, the gap between germline ends came to 11 bases. This CDR3 is 13 amino acids long.

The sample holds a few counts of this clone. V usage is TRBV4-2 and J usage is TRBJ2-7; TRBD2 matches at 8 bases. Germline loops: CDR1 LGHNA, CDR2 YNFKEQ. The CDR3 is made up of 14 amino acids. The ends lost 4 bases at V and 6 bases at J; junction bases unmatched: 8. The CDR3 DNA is TGTGCCAGCAGCCCCGGAGGCGGGACTAGCGAGCAGTACTTC. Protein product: CASSPGGGTSEQYF.

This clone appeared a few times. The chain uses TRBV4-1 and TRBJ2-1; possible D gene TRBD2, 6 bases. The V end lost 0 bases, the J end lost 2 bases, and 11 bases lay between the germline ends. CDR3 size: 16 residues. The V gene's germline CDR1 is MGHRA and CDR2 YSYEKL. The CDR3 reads CASSQDPGEPYNEQFF. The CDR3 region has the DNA TGCGCCAGCAGCCAAGATCCGGGGGAGCCCTACAATGAGCAGTTCTTC.

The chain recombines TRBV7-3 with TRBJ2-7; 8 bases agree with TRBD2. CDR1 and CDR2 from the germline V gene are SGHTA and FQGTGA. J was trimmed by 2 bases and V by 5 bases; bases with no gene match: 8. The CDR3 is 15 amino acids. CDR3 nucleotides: TGTGCCAGCAGCCTCATGGCTAGCGGGCCCTACGAGCAGTACTTC. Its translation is CASSLMASGPYEQYF.

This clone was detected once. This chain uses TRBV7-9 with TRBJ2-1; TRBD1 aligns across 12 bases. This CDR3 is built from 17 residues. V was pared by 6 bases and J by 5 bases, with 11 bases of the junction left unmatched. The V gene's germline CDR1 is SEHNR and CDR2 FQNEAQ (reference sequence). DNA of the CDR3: TGTGCCAGCAGACTTCCCGTTGGGACAGGGGGCCACAATGAGCAGTTCTTC. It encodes CASRLPVGTGGHNEQFF.

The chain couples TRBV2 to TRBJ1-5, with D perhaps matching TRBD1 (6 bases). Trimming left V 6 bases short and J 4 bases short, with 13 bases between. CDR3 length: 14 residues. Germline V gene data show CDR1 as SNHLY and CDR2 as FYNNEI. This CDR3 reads CASSARGGNQPQHF. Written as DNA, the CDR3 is TGTGCCAGCAGCGCAAGGGGGGGGAATCAGCCCCAGCATTTT. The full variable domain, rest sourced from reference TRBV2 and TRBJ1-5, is EPEVTQTPSHQVTQMGQEVILRCVPISNHLYFYWYRQILGQKVEFLVSFYNNEISEKSEIFDDQFSVERPDGSNFTLKIRSTKLEDSAMYFCASSARGGNQPQHFGDGTRLSIL.

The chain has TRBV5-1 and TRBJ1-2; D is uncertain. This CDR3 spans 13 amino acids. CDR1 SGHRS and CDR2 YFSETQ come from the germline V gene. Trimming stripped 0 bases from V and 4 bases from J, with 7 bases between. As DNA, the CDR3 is TGCGCCAGCAGCTTGGAACAGAGCTATGGCTACACCTTC. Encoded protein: CASSLEQSYGYTF.

The CDR3 nucleotides are TGTGCCAGCAGCCAAGCGGGACAGGGTTTCACCGGGGAGCTGTTTTTT. Encoded protein: CASSQAGQGFTGELFF. The rearrangement links TRBV4-2 to TRBJ2-2; 9 bases map to TRBD1. The CDR3 runs to 16 residues. CDR1 and CDR2 (germline): LGHNA, YNFKEQ. Trimming removed 1 base from V and 4 bases from J; junction bases left unmatched: 4.

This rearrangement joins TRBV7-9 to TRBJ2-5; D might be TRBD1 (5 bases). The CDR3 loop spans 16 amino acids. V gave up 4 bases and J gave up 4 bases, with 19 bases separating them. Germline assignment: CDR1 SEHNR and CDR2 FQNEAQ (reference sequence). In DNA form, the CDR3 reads TGTGCCAGCAGCTCGACGCCGCAGGGTCGAGGAGAGACCCAGTACTTC. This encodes CASSSTPQGRGETQYF.

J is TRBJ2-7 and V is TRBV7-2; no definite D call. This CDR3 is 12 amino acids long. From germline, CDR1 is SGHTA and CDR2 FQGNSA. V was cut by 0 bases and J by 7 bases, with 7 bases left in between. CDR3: CASSLAVGEQYF. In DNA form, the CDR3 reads TGTGCCAGCAGCTTAGCGGTCGGGGAGCAGTACTTC.

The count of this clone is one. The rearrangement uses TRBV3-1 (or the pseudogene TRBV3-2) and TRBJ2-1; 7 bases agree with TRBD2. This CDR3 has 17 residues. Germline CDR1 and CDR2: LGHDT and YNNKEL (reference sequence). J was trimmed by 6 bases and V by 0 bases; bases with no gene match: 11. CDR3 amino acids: CASSQEGSGRIVNEQFF. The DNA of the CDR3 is TGTGCCAGCAGCCAAGAGGGTAGCGGGCGTATCGTCAATGAGCAGTTCTTC.

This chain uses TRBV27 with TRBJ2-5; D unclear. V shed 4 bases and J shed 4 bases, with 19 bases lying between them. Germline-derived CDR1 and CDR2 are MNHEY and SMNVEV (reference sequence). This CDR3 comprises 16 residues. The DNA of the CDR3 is TGTGCCAGCAGTTCTTATAGCCGGATTCAAGGAGAGACCCAGTACTTC. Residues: CASSSYSRIQGETQYF.

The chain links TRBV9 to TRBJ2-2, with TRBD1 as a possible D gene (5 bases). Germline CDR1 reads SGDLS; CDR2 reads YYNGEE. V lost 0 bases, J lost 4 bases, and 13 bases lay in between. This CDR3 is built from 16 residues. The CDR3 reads CASSVGGKGLTGELFF. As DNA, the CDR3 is TGTGCCAGCAGCGTAGGGGGCAAAGGCCTCACCGGGGAGCTGTTTTTT.

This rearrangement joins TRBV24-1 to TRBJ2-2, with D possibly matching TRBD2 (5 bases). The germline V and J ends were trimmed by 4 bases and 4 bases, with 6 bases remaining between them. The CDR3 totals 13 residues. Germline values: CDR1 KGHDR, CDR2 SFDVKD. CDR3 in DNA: TGTGCCACCAGTGACGCGGGCACCGGGGAGCTGTTTTTT. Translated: CATSDAGTGELFF.

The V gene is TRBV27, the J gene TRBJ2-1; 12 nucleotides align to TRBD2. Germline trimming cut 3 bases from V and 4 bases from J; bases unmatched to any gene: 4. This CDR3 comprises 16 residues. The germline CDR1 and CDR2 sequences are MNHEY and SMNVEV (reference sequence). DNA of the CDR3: TGTGCCAGCAGTTTTCTAGCGGGAGGGAGGTACAATGAGCAGTTCTTC. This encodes CASSFLAGGRYNEQFF.

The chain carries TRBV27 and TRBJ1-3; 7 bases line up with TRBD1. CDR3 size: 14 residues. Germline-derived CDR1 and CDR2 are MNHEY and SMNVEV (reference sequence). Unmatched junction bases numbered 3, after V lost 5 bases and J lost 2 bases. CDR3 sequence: CASSQQGAGNTIYF. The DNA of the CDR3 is TGTGCCAGCAGTCAGCAGGGGGCTGGAAACACCATATATTTT.

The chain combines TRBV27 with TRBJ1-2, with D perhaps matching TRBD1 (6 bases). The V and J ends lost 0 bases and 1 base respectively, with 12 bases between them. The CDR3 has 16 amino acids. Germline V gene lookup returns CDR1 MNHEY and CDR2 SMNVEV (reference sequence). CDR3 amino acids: CASSLSRRTDNYGYTF. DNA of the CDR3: TGTGCCAGCAGTTTATCCCGAAGGACAGATAACTATGGCTACACCTTC.

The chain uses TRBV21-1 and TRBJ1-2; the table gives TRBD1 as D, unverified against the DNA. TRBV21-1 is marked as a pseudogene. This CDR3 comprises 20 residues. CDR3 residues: CASSKALQGQGAGGPLGYTF. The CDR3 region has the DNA TGTGCCAGCAGCAAAGCGCTTCAGGGACAGGGGGCTGGAGGCCCCCTTGGCTACACCTTC.

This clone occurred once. CDR3 DNA sequence: TGTGCCAGCACTCGACAGGGGTCCTACGAGCAGTACTTC. It translates to CASTRQGSYEQYF. The chain employs TRBV28 and TRBJ2-7; 8 nucleotides match TRBD1. The CDR3 length is 13 residues. Germline CDR1 MDHEN, CDR2 SYDVKM. The V segment lost 7 bases and the J segment 1 base; nucleotides outside the gene matches: 3.